This paragraph covers one TCR beta chain sequence. Its antigen is undetermined. Per the germline V gene, CDR1 is MNHEY and CDR2 is SMNVEV (reference sequence). V trimming: 5 bases; J trimming: 4 bases; junction bases outside the gene matches: 10. This CDR3 has 18 amino acids. Libraries were prepared by immunoSEQ multiplex PCR; TCRdb keeps only in-frame clonotypes and omits some of them. The sample holds more than 100,000 clones, around 92% seen once. The source of the sample is a study of T cell responses to AZD1222 COVID-19 vaccine. Study-level findings and limits: CD4 TCRs associated with vaccination spanned spike, dominating at 160-218 and 743-854. Recipients of two AZD1222 doses showed rising Spike-specific TCR breadth and depth.

The V call is TRBV27, the J call TRBJ2-1; TRBD2 aligns across 14 bases. Sequencing was performed on peripheral blood, taken 28 days after the second AZD1222 dose. The TCR originated in an adult who received the AZD1222 COVID-19 vaccine. CDR3 in amino acids: CASSLVGTSGRSYNEQFF. CDR3 bases: TGTGCCAGCAGTCTGGTAGGGACTAGCGGGAGATCATACAATGAGCAGTTCTTC.